The clone carrying this TCR beta chain was seen a few times. After 5'RACE with constant-segment primers, TCR alpha and TCR beta cDNA libraries carrying sample barcodes and UMIs were obtained. TCRdb analysed the 5' RACE reads with MiXCR anew, one entry per CDR3 protein. The table records a few hundred thousand distinct CDR3 sequences, around 25% of them present only once. The sample originates from a study of T-cell memory formation after mild COVID-19. About the research overall: Largely donor-specific TCR clusters were found.

The receptor's source is an adult woman who had mild COVID-19 (a few samples of this study predate the infection). Cell type and time point are not known. Sample: PBMCs or a T cell subset sorted from them (not recorded which).

CDR3 loop: CSARGTGGGLNYGYTF. Written as DNA, the CDR3 is TGCAGTGCTAGGGGGACAGGGGGCGGACTTAACTATGGCTACACCTTC. This chain connects TRBV20-1 to TRBJ1-2; TRBD1 matches at 12 bases. Trimming cost V 3 bases and J 1 base; bases outside gene matches: 6. CDR1 and CDR2 from the germline V gene are DFQATT and SNEGSKA (reference sequence). The CDR3 consists of 16 residues.